This entry lists 18 T cell receptor beta chains sequenced from one sample in a study of blood T cell repertoires in COVID-19. TCRdb's table, derived via immunoSEQ multiplex PCR, lists solely in-frame clones and lacks some. This table holds 200,000 to 300,000 clones, around 87% found once. The specimen was peripheral blood. All receptors come from a woman aged 55-69 years with COVID-19, enrolled during active disease.

The chain joins TRBV11-2 to TRBJ1-1; 8 bases map to TRBD1. The CDR3 extends over 15 amino acids. The germline gives CDR1 SGHAT, CDR2 FQNNGV. V gave up 4 bases and J gave up 7 bases; unmatched junction bases: 11. The CDR3 bases are TGTGCCAGCAGCTCGCGGACAGGGAGGGAGGGTGAAGCTTTCTTT. Its protein is CASSSRTGREGEAFF.

The V call is TRBV27, the J call TRBJ2-1; 8 positions agree with TRBD2. Germline assignment: CDR1 MNHEY and CDR2 SMNVEV (reference sequence). This CDR3 has 15 amino acids. Trimming cost V 2 bases and J 9 bases; bases outside gene matches: 9. The CDR3 reads CASSLMAGGYGEQFF. The DNA of the CDR3 is TGTGCCAGCAGTTTAATGGCGGGAGGCTACGGTGAGCAGTTCTTC.

This chain links TRBV5-5 with TRBJ1-5; 8 bases fit TRBD1. CDR1 and CDR2 (germline): SGHKS, YYEKEE (reference sequence). The CDR3 is 17 amino acids. The J segment lost 2 bases and the V segment lost 2 bases, leaving 9 bases of the junction unmatched. CDR3 sequence reads: CASSLYKQGVGNQPQHF. The CDR3 nucleotides are TGTGCCAGCAGCTTATATAAACAGGGGGTTGGCAATCAGCCCCAGCATTTT.

Worth noting for this clone: This sample also contains other DNA sequences that code for the same CDR3. This sequence joins TRBV6-6 and TRBJ2-3; 7 bases line up with TRBD2. CDR1 and CDR2 (germline): MNHNY, SVGAGI (reference sequence). Losses at the gene ends were 0 bases for V and 4 bases for J; bases not matched to a gene: 4. The CDR3 runs 15 residues. CDR3 region: CASSYSGGGADTQYF. CDR3 DNA: TGTGCCAGCAGTTACTCTGGGGGAGGGGCAGATACGCAGTATTTT.

This chain connects TRBV11-3 to TRBJ1-1; D may be TRBD1 (6 bases). V lost 5 bases and J 0 bases, leaving 10 bases between the germline ends. The CDR3 is made up of 14 amino acids. CDR1 and CDR2 from the germline V gene are SGHNT and YENEEA. This CDR3 is CASSLSGVNTEAFF. As DNA, the CDR3 is TGTGCCAGCAGCCTCTCAGGGGTGAACACTGAAGCTTTCTTT.

The V call is TRBV30, the J call TRBJ1-3; D is possibly TRBD1 (5 bases). Trimming shortened V by 4 bases and J by 0 bases, and 10 bases separated the two germline ends. Germline assignment: CDR1 GTSNPN and CDR2 SVGIG (reference sequence). The length of the CDR3 is 14 residues. The CDR3 sequence is CAWTVGLSGNTIYF. For the CDR3, the DNA is TGTGCCTGGACCGTGGGGCTCTCTGGAAACACCATATATTTT.

The chain links TRBV18 to TRBJ2-1, with TRBD2 matching 12 bases. There are 16 residues in the CDR3. CDR1 is KGHSH and CDR2 is LQKENI in the germline V gene. With V trimmed by 0 bases and J by 6 bases, 3 bases remained unmatched. The CDR3 bases are TGTGCCAGCTCACCACCTCTACTAGCGGGAGGCAATGAGCAGTTCTTC. Protein product: CASSPPLLAGGNEQFF.

The gene calls are TRBV13 and TRBJ2-1; TRBD1 matches 7 bases. The V gene's germline CDR1 is PRHDT and CDR2 FYEKMQ (reference sequence). The ends lost 3 bases at V and 2 bases at J; junction bases unmatched: 10. This CDR3 contains 17 residues. In DNA form, the CDR3 reads TGTGCCAGCAGCTTTAGCCGACCGGGACAGACCTACAATGAGCAGTTCTTC. It codes for CASSFSRPGQTYNEQFF.

This chain connects TRBV5-4 to TRBJ2-7, with 8 bases matching TRBD2. This CDR3 is 14 amino acids long. Germline trimming cut 4 bases from V and 2 bases from J; bases unmatched to any gene: 5. From germline, CDR1 is SGHNT and CDR2 YYREEE (reference sequence). CDR3 region: CASSLTSAPYEQYF. The DNA for the CDR3 is TGTGCCAGCAGCCTGACTAGCGCGCCCTACGAGCAGTACTTC. The whole variable domain, filled in from reference TRBV5-4 and TRBJ2-7, reads ETGVTQSPTHLIKTRGQQVTLRCSSQSGHNTVSWYQQALGQGPQFIFQYYREEENGRGNFPPRFSGLQFPNYSSELNVNALELDDSALYLCASSLTSAPYEQYFGPGTRLTVT.

The genes are TRBV13 and TRBJ2-1; TRBD2 matches 13 bases. J lost 0 bases, V lost 1 base, and 12 bases had no gene match. The CDR3 runs 21 residues. CDR1 is PRHDT, CDR2 FYEKMQ, per germline (reference sequence). The CDR3 nucleotides read TGTGCCAGCAGCTTAGTCGCAACGGGACTAGCGGGATTAAGCTCCTACAATGAGCAGTTCTTC. Amino acid sequence: CASSLVATGLAGLSSYNEQFF.

This clone has a single count. The chain has TRBV19 and TRBJ2-7, with D possibly being TRBD2 (7 bases). The CDR3 extends over 15 amino acids. Germline V gives CDR1 LNHDA, CDR2 SQIVND (reference sequence). V shed 1 base and J shed 8 bases, with 18 bases lying between them. CDR3 loop: CASSIAPRGGEKQYF. The DNA of the CDR3 is TGTGCCAGTAGTATAGCGCCCAGAGGGGGGGAGAAGCAGTACTTC.

The rearrangement links TRBV12-3 or TRBV12-4 to TRBJ1-2; TRBD1 matches 8 bases. There are 13 residues in the CDR3. The V gene end was trimmed by 7 bases and the J gene end by 2 bases; junction bases not matched to a gene: 3. CDR3 in DNA: TGTGCCAGCACCCGACAGGGGAACTATGGCTACACCTTC. Translation: CASTRQGNYGYTF.

This clone was counted once. The chain links TRBV27 to TRBJ2-7; D call uncertain. The germline gives CDR1 MNHEY, CDR2 SMNVEV (reference sequence). V was pared by 2 bases and J by 3 bases, with 11 bases between. The CDR3 is 14 amino acids. The CDR3 DNA is TGTGCCAGCAGTTTAGGGCAGTACGGCTACGAGCAGTACTTC. This translates into CASSLGQYGYEQYF.

The chain combines TRBV30 with TRBJ2-1; 11 nucleotides agree with TRBD2. V dropped 0 bases and J dropped 11; count of bases not matched to a gene: 9. The CDR3 is 15 residues long. Per the germline V gene, CDR1 is GTSNPN and CDR2 is SVGIG (reference sequence). The CDR3 bases are TGTGCCTGGAGTGTTGGGTTAGCGGGAGGGGGGAAGCAGTTCTTC. Protein product: CAWSVGLAGGGKQFF.

The chain recombines TRBV2 with TRBJ2-1; a possible D gene is TRBD2 (6 bases). The CDR3 extends over 14 amino acids. Trimming removed 5 bases at V and 9 bases at J, with 17 bases between. Germline-derived CDR1 and CDR2 are SNHLY and FYNNEI. CDR3 in amino acids: CASSIREMGGEQFF. Here the CDR3 DNA reads TGTGCCAGCAGTATTAGGGAGATGGGGGGTGAGCAGTTCTTC. Based on the CDR3 plus reference TRBV2 and TRBJ2-1, the full variable domain is EPEVTQTPSHQVTQMGQEVILRCVPISNHLYFYWYRQILGQKVEFLVSFYNNEISEKSEIFDDQFSVERPDGSNFTLKIRSTKLEDSAMYFCASSIREMGGEQFFGPGTRLTVL.

CDR3 residues: CASSLIPSVYEQYF. The CDR3 bases are TGTGCCAGCAGCTTGATCCCTAGCGTCTACGAGCAGTACTTC. The rearrangement uses TRBV5-5 and TRBJ2-7; tentatively, D is TRBD2 (6 bases). Trimming pared 1 base from V and 3 bases from J, leaving 11 bases between. The CDR3 length is 14 residues. The germline gives CDR1 SGHKS, CDR2 YYEKEE (reference sequence).

The V call is TRBV7-2, the J call TRBJ2-1; perhaps TRBD2 as D (5 bases). Trimming removed 7 bases from V and 6 bases from J, with 16 bases in between. The CDR3 covers 14 residues. CDR1 and CDR2 from the germline V gene are SGHTA and FQGNSA. In nucleotides, the CDR3 is TGTGCCAGCACCAAACCCGGACTGTCCAATGAGCAGTTCTTC. Residues: CASTKPGLSNEQFF.

This chain uses TRBV7-3 with TRBJ2-1; TRBD1 agrees at 7 bases. Germline trimming cut 2 bases from V and 0 bases from J; bases unmatched to any gene: 1. There are 15 residues in the CDR3. Germline V gene lookup returns CDR1 SGHTA and CDR2 FQGTGA. The CDR3 sequence: CASSLDRASYNEQFF. The CDR3 DNA sequence: TGTGCCAGCAGCTTAGACAGGGCCTCCTACAATGAGCAGTTCTTC.